This T cell receptor (beta chain) was observed in a study of T cells after yellow fever vaccination. Notes on the study in general: Bulk-population clonotypes that are abundant could appear as contaminants in FACS-sorted repertoires.

This clonotype has at least ten counts. Antigen unknown. Via MiXCR, TCRdb re-called the 5' RACE reads, giving one row per CDR3 protein. The sample records a few hundred thousand distinct CDR3 sequences, 3.5% to 5% being singletons. J was trimmed by 0 bases and V by 4 bases; bases with no gene match: 7. The V gene's germline CDR1 is MNHEY and CDR2 SVGEGT. The CDR3 covers 17 residues. The J gene is TRBJ2-4, the V gene TRBV6-2 or TRBV6-3; 9 positions agree with TRBD1. This sequence was found in a young man who received the YFV17D yellow fever vaccine. The material sequenced was PBMCs, taken 15 days after the yellow fever booster vaccination. CDR3 sequence reads: CASSLRGQGRAKNIQYF. The CDR3 DNA is TGTGCCAGCAGTTTAAGGGGACAGGGAAGAGCCAAAAACATTCAGTACTTC.